Shown below are 11 T cell receptor beta chains from a single sample sequenced in a study of blood T cell repertoires in COVID-19. Data came from immunoSEQ multiplex PCR; TCRdb stores just in-frame clones and leaves some out. The table has 200,000 to 250,000 clones, over 60% seen once. Sequencing was done on a sample of peripheral blood. Receptors were obtained from a woman in her 70s with acute or convalescent COVID-19.

This clone was observed a single time. The rearrangement links TRBV2 to TRBJ2-7, with D tentatively TRBD1 (10 bases). Looked up from germline, CDR1 is SNHLY and CDR2 is FYNNEI. V lost 7 bases to trimming and J lost 5 bases, with 33 bases between them. This CDR3 comprises 19 residues. The CDR3 region has the DNA TGTGCCAGCACCCTAGGACAGGGGGATTATAGCGGGAGAACCAACGAGCAGTACTTC. Amino acid sequence: CASTLGQGDYSGRTNEQYF.

V and J are TRBV9 and TRBJ2-3; 7 positions match TRBD2. The ends lost 0 bases at V and 0 bases at J; junction bases unmatched: 16. CDR1 is SGDLS and CDR2 is YYNGEE in the germline V gene. The CDR3 length is 20 residues. The CDR3 DNA follows: TGTGCCAGCAGCGTAGGCCTAGCGGCCATCATAGGATCTAGCACAGATACGCAGTATTTT. It encodes CASSVGLAAIIGSSTDTQYF. The variable domain in full, with the rest retrieved from reference TRBV9 and TRBJ2-3, is DSGVTQTPKHLITATGQRVTLRCSPRSGDLSVYWYQQSLDQGLQFLIQYYNGEERAKGNILERFSAQQFPDLHSELNLSSLELGDSALYFCASSVGLAAIIGSSTDTQYFGPGTRLTVL.

The J gene is TRBJ1-5, the V gene TRBV3-1 (or the pseudogene TRBV3-2); tentative D call: TRBD1 (5 bases). V was clipped by 0 bases and J by 4 bases, with 13 bases between them. Germline values: CDR1 LGHDT, CDR2 YNNKEL (reference sequence). The CDR3 spans 16 residues. For the CDR3, the DNA is TGTGCCAGCAGCCAAGAAGGAGCGGGGGGAAATCAGCCCCAGCATTTT. Protein product: CASSQEGAGGNQPQHF.

The sample holds a few counts of this clone. The V and J genes are TRBV7-9 and TRBJ2-7; D call uncertain. This CDR3 spans 11 amino acids. Germline V CDR1 and CDR2: SEHNR, FQNEAQ (reference sequence). The V and J ends lost 4 bases and 2 bases respectively, with 3 bases between them. This CDR3 is CASSSAYEQYF. In nucleotides, the CDR3 is TGTGCCAGCAGCTCAGCCTACGAGCAGTACTTC.

The chain couples TRBV11-2 to TRBJ2-5; 12 bases line up with TRBD2. The CDR3 extends over 16 amino acids. The ends lost 5 bases at V and 1 base at J; junction bases unmatched: 5. The V gene's germline CDR1 is SGHAT and CDR2 FQNNGV. CDR3 in amino acids: CASSLGLAGSQETQYF. The CDR3 region has the DNA TGTGCCAGCAGCCTCGGACTAGCGGGATCCCAAGAGACCCAGTACTTC.

This chain joins TRBV6-5 and TRBJ2-1; 9 positions match TRBD2. Trimming cost V 6 bases and J 6 bases; bases outside gene matches: 3. The CDR3 is made up of 13 amino acids. Germline CDR1 is MNHEY and CDR2 is SVGAGI. The CDR3 protein is CASRLAGANEQFF. The CDR3, as DNA: TGTGCCAGCAGACTAGCGGGCGCCAATGAGCAGTTCTTC.

The V and J genes are TRBV27 and TRBJ2-3, with 7 bases lining up with TRBD2. Germline V gene sequence: CDR1 MNHEY, CDR2 SMNVEV (reference sequence). J was trimmed by 3 bases and V by 3 bases; bases with no gene match: 6. CDR3 size: 15 residues. The CDR3 is CASSLLGGRTDTQYF. For the CDR3, the DNA is TGTGCCAGCAGTTTGCTGGGAGGGAGAACAGATACGCAGTATTTT.

This chain uses TRBV24-1 with TRBJ2-7, with TRBD2 identical over 7 bases. Germline values: CDR1 KGHDR, CDR2 SFDVKD. This CDR3 is built from 14 residues. Trimming at V came to 9 bases and at J to 3 bases, leaving 10 bases not matched to a gene. CDR3: CATSPGGLSYEQYF. CDR3 bases: TGTGCCACCTCCCCGGGGGGACTAAGCTACGAGCAGTACTTC.

The chain joins TRBV14 to TRBJ2-5; 10 nucleotides line up with TRBD2. The J call may be in error: the DNA end matches TRBJ2-7 better. Germline V gene data show CDR1 as SGHDN and CDR2 as FVKESK. The CDR3 extends over 20 amino acids. The CDR3 loop is CASSQDGVGWKAGGPSEQYF. In nucleotides, the CDR3 is TGTGCCAGCAGCCAAGATGGCGTCGGGTGGAAAGCGGGAGGGCCCAGCGAGCAGTACTTC.

The J gene is TRBJ1-2, the V gene TRBV6-6; 10 nucleotides line up with TRBD1. The trim removed 7 bases at V and 2 bases at J, leaving 4 bases unmatched. CDR1 and CDR2 (germline): MNHNY, SVGAGI (reference sequence). The CDR3 consists of 14 residues. CDR3 amino acids: CASKPGQGNYGYTF. The CDR3, as DNA: TGTGCCAGCAAACCGGGACAGGGGAACTATGGCTACACCTTC.

This chain connects TRBV28 to TRBJ1-1, with 7 bases that match TRBD1. Trimming cost V 3 bases and J 0 bases; bases outside gene matches: 10. The CDR3 is 17 amino acids. Germline V gene data show CDR1 as MDHEN and CDR2 as SYDVKM. CDR3 protein: CASSFPGDRIMNTEAFF. CDR3 bases: TGTGCCAGCAGTTTTCCAGGGGACAGAATCATGAACACTGAAGCTTTCTTT.